The 21 T cell receptor beta chains listed next were all sequenced from one sample in a study of blood T cell repertoires in COVID-19 (dated by TCRdb to between 2020 and 2021). Library preparation used the immunoSEQ multiplex PCR assay. This immuneACCESS table, as held by TCRdb, lists in-frame sequences with V and J called but not all clones. Of the missing ones, under half trace to an unresolved V gene in checked studies; the others have no known cause. Recorded for this sample are roughly 220,000 clones; less than 90% of them occurred a single time. The top ten clonotypes cover just under 20% of the sample. Sample: peripheral blood. These receptors were collected from a man aged 25 to 40 with active or convalescent COVID-19.

The gene calls are TRBV4-1 and TRBJ2-5; 9 nucleotides agree with TRBD2. Germline V gene lookup returns CDR1 MGHRA and CDR2 YSYEKL. The ends lost 0 bases at V and 4 bases at J; junction bases unmatched: 3. The CDR3 spans 15 residues. Here the CDR3 DNA reads TGCGCCAGCAGCCAAGATGCGGGGGGGGGAGAGACCCAGTACTTC. Its translation is CASSQDAGGGETQYF.

V gene TRBV15 combines with J gene TRBJ2-1, with 8 nucleotides matching TRBD2. Trimming cost V 8 bases and J 1 base; bases outside gene matches: 1. CDR1 is LNHNV, CDR2 YYDKDF, per germline (reference sequence). The CDR3 is 13 amino acids. The CDR3 protein is CATSGGSYNEQFF. CDR3 nucleotides: TGTGCCACCTCGGGGGGGTCCTACAATGAGCAGTTCTTC.

J is TRBJ2-7 and V is TRBV5-1, with 7 bases that match TRBD1. Unmatched junction bases numbered 6, after V lost 4 bases and J lost 11 bases. Germline lookup yields CDR1 SGHRS and CDR2 YFSETQ. CDR3 length equals 11 residues. In DNA, the CDR3 is TGCGCCAGCAGCGGAACAGGGGAAGAGTACTTC. This codes for CASSGTGEEYF.

The genes are TRBV6-5 and TRBJ2-2; 9 bases line up with TRBD1. This CDR3 contains 15 residues. V shed 9 bases and J 1 base; nucleotides not matched to a gene: 6. Germline V gene sequence: CDR1 MNHEY, CDR2 SVGAGI. The DNA for the CDR3 is TGTGCCAGTCTTATGGGACAGGGGAACACCGGGGAGCTGTTTTTT. It is translated as CASLMGQGNTGELFF.

V gene TRBV7-2 combines with J gene TRBJ1-2; 7 bases align to TRBD1. Looked up from germline, CDR1 is SGHTA and CDR2 is FQGNSA. The V and J ends lost 2 bases and 0 bases, in that order; junction bases with no gene match: 6. The CDR3 is 16 amino acids. CDR3 sequence: CASSLTGVISNYGYTF. The CDR3 DNA is TGTGCCAGCAGCTTAACAGGGGTAATTTCTAACTATGGCTACACCTTC.

J is TRBJ1-6 and V is TRBV24-1; TRBD1 matches at 7 bases. Germline CDR1 reads KGHDR; CDR2 reads SFDVKD. V shed 3 bases and J 5 bases; nucleotides not matched to a gene: 6. The CDR3 is 16 residues long. For the CDR3, the DNA is TGTGCCACCAGTGATCCCCCGGGACAGAATAATTCACCCCTCCACTTT. Protein: CATSDPPGQNNSPLHF.

The chain links TRBV19 to TRBJ2-3; maybe TRBD1 (6 bases). The length of the CDR3 is 16 residues. Trimming left V 6 bases short and J 3 bases short, with 19 bases between. CDR1 LNHDA and CDR2 SQIVND come from the germline V gene (reference sequence). The CDR3 DNA follows: TGTGCCAGTAGCTCCCAAGCAGGGGCTCGTACAGATACGCAGTATTTT. Translation gives CASSSQAGARTDTQYF.

V gene TRBV7-8 combines with J gene TRBJ2-2, with 11 bases aligning to TRBD1. Trimming at V came to 5 bases and at J to 6 bases, leaving 5 bases not matched to a gene. CDR1 is SGHVS and CDR2 is FQNEAQ in the germline V gene. The CDR3 sequence is 15 residues long. CDR3 residues: CASSGRDRGAGELFF. The CDR3 nucleotides are TGTGCCAGCAGCGGCCGGGACAGGGGGGCCGGGGAGCTGTTTTTT.

V usage is TRBV4-3 and J usage is TRBJ1-2, with a tentative D call TRBD1 (6 bases). This CDR3 comprises 16 residues. Germline CDR1 is LGHNA and CDR2 is YSLEER. V lost 4 bases, J lost 4 bases, and 19 bases lay in between. The CDR3, as DNA: TGCGCCAGCAGCCCAGCACGGGGGGCTGGAGTCTATGGCTACACCTTC. Its protein product is CASSPARGAGVYGYTF.

The chain couples TRBV6-5 to TRBJ2-7, with 9 bases fitting TRBD2. The CDR3 loop spans 14 amino acids. The V gene's germline CDR1 is MNHEY and CDR2 SVGAGI. V shed 5 bases and J 5 bases; nucleotides not matched to a gene: 7. CDR3 region: CASSLSGSLDEQYF. The CDR3 region has the DNA TGTGCCAGCAGTCTTAGCGGGAGCCTCGACGAGCAGTACTTC.

CDR3 bases: TGTGCCAGCTCAGAACTAGGGGGGAACACTGAAGCTTTCTTT. This codes for CASSELGGNTEAFF. The rearrangement joins TRBV18 to TRBJ1-1; tentatively, D is TRBD1 (6 bases). This CDR3 is 14 amino acids long. Germline V gene data show CDR1 as KGHSH and CDR2 as LQKENI. Trimming cost V 5 bases and J 1 base, with 11 bases left between them.

The chain is built from TRBV4-1 and TRBJ1-2, with 7 bases that match TRBD1. Trimming removed 4 bases from V and 6 bases from J; junction bases left unmatched: 11. Germline V gene sequence: CDR1 MGHRA, CDR2 YSYEKL. The CDR3 contains 15 residues. The CDR3 DNA follows: TGCGCCAGCAGCCCACCTCAGGGGGGCCCCGATGGCTACACCTTC. Translated, it gives CASSPPQGGPDGYTF.

The V gene is TRBV19, the J gene TRBJ2-6, with D unresolved. Trimming pared 0 bases from V and 0 bases from J, leaving 15 bases between. CDR1 is LNHDA and CDR2 is SQIVND in the germline V gene (reference sequence). CDR3 length: 19 amino acids. The CDR3 bases are TGTGCCAGTAGTATAGAGTTGAGGCCCCCCTACTCTGGGGCCAACGTCCTGACTTTC. Its translation is CASSIELRPPYSGANVLTF.

The table lists this clone with a count of one. The chain employs TRBV6-6 and TRBJ1-4, with D perhaps TRBD1 (5 bases). Germline CDR1 and CDR2: MNHNY and SVGAGI (reference sequence). Deletions cut 9 bases from V and 8 bases from J, with 13 bases between. This CDR3 has 12 residues. The CDR3 spells CASRGASEKLFF. CDR3 coding DNA: TGTGCCAGTCGTGGGGCGAGCGAAAAACTGTTTTTT.

The chain combines TRBV19 with TRBJ1-5; D perhaps matches TRBD1 (5 bases). V was clipped by 5 bases and J by 0 bases, with 14 bases between them. The CDR3 length is 16 residues. The V gene's germline CDR1 is LNHDA and CDR2 SQIVND (reference sequence). CDR3 residues: CASSVEGSYSNQPQHF. The CDR3 DNA sequence: TGTGCCAGTAGTGTGGAGGGGTCTTATAGCAATCAGCCCCAGCATTTT.

The gene calls are TRBV12-5 and TRBJ1-4; no clear D gene. Trimming pared 6 bases from V and 0 bases from J, leaving 17 bases between. This CDR3 is built from 17 residues. The V gene's germline CDR1 is LGHNT and CDR2 FRNRAP. CDR3 in amino acids: CASGPRRRVSTNEKLFF. For the CDR3, the DNA is TGTGCTAGTGGACCCAGGAGGCGGGTTTCAACTAATGAAAAACTGTTTTTT. Full variable domain (remainder filled in from reference TRBV12-5 and TRBJ1-4): DARVTQTPRHKVTEMGQEVTMRCQPILGHNTVFWYRQTMMQGLELLAYFRNRAPLDDSGMPKDRFSAEMPDATLATLKIQPSEPRDSAVYFCASGPRRRVSTNEKLFFGSGTQLSVL.

This chain connects TRBV15 to TRBJ1-5; maybe TRBD1 (5 bases). CDR3 length: 17 amino acids. V was cut by 0 bases and J by 7 bases, with 19 bases left in between. Germline CDR1 and CDR2: LNHNV and YYDKDF (reference sequence). In nucleotides, the CDR3 is TGTGCCACCAGCAGAGATCCCGACAGCAATTACCCCCAGCCCCAGCATTTT. Translating gives CATSRDPDSNYPQPQHF.

This chain links TRBV10-3 with TRBJ2-3; TRBD1 aligns across 8 bases. With V trimmed by 6 bases and J by 1 base, 3 bases remained unmatched. The CDR3 totals 14 residues. Germline V gives CDR1 ENHRY, CDR2 SYGVKD. This CDR3 reads CAIRTGQGTDTQYF. CDR3 nucleotides: TGTGCCATCAGGACGGGACAGGGCACAGATACGCAGTATTTT.

V and J are TRBV27 and TRBJ2-7; a weak D match, TRBD2 (6 bases). Trimming took 5 bases from V and 6 from J, leaving 20 bases between them. CDR1 MNHEY and CDR2 SMNVEV come from the germline V gene (reference sequence). The CDR3 consists of 15 residues. The CDR3 DNA reads as TGTGCCAGCAGTCCTTCCTTGACTAGAGTGGGCGAGCAGTACTTC. The encoded protein is CASSPSLTRVGEQYF.

This clone was counted only a few times. The chain has TRBV6-5 and TRBJ1-1, with D tentatively TRBD1 (6 bases). In germline, CDR1 is MNHEY, CDR2 SVGAGI. CDR3 size: 14 residues. V lost 0 bases to trimming and J lost 8 bases, with 13 bases between them. The CDR3 DNA reads as TGTGCCAGCAGTTACTCGCATGGACAGAGAGAAGCTTTCTTT. This codes for CASSYSHGQREAFF.

This chain joins TRBV28 and TRBJ1-3; 7 bases are shared with TRBD1. This CDR3 contains 13 residues. Germline assignment: CDR1 MDHEN and CDR2 SYDVKM. J lost 1 base, V lost 6 bases, and 0 bases had no gene match. The CDR3 region is CASRQGSGNTIYF. The DNA for the CDR3 is TGTGCCAGCAGACAGGGGTCTGGAAACACCATATATTTT.